This TCR beta chain was identified in a study of Tregs in tolerant kidney transplant recipients. The nonmyeloablative bone marrow transplants came from related graft donors, with transient mixed chimerism. CD4+CD25+CD127- Tregs, CD4+CD25- non-Tregs, CD4 and CD8 cells were sorted. Remarks on this clone: A junction boundary mismatches the germline segment, possibly from a read error.

The germline V gene has CDR1 SGDLS and CDR2 YYNGEE. This CDR3 is built from 14 residues. The assay was immunoSEQ multiplex PCR, and TCRdb's table has in-frame clones only and misses some. The sample yields 50,000 to 65,000 clones, around 87% seen once. The chain joins TRBV9 to TRBJ2-2; D is perhaps TRBD2 (5 bases). Sequenced material: CD4+ T cells from blood (PBMCs), taken 6 months after the transplant. This clonotype was obtained from a human patient who received a combined kidney and bone marrow transplant. Some of the T cells may derive from the graft donor. The CDR3 reads CAISGEINTGELFF. The DNA for the CDR3 is TGTGCCATCAGCGGAGAGATCAACACCGGGGAGCTGTTTTTT.